Shown below are 29 T cell receptor beta chains from a single sample sequenced in a study of blood T cell repertoires in COVID-19. Data came from immunoSEQ multiplex PCR; TCRdb stores just in-frame clones and leaves some out. This table has around 200,000 clones, roughly 89% appearing once. Sequencing input: PBMCs or T cells enriched from blood (not recorded which). Every receptor here comes from a woman aged 40 to 49 with acute COVID-19.

The chain joins TRBV27 to TRBJ2-7; 9 bases agree with TRBD2. The J segment lost 3 bases and the V segment lost 6 bases, leaving 9 bases of the junction unmatched. This CDR3 spans 15 amino acids. Germline values: CDR1 MNHEY, CDR2 SMNVEV (reference sequence). CDR3 amino acids: CASRLTSGRIYEQYF. The CDR3 DNA sequence: TGTGCCAGCAGACTTACTAGCGGGCGGATCTACGAGCAGTACTTC.

CDR3 residues: CASSQPRDRGETGELFF. CDR3 in DNA: TGTGCCAGCAGCCAACCCCGGGACAGGGGAGAAACCGGGGAGCTGTTTTTT. The chain recombines TRBV2 with TRBJ2-2; 10 bases match TRBD1. The CDR3 is made up of 17 amino acids. In germline, CDR1 is SNHLY, CDR2 FYNNEI. Germline trimming cut 6 bases from V and 5 bases from J; bases unmatched to any gene: 12.

V gene TRBV18 combines with J gene TRBJ2-2, with TRBD1 as a possible D gene (5 bases). CDR1 is KGHSH, CDR2 LQKENI, per germline. The CDR3 extends over 16 amino acids. V dropped 4 bases and J dropped 1 base, with 13 bases sitting between them. CDR3 bases: TGTGCCAGCTCACTTAACCTCAGGGAGAACACCGGGGAGCTGTTTTTT. Translating gives CASSLNLRENTGELFF.

Worth noting for this clone: Sequence at one end of the junction differs from germline and may be a read error. The chain joins TRBV6-5 to TRBJ1-1; 9 nucleotides line up with TRBD1. CDR3 size: 15 residues. CDR1 is MNHEY, CDR2 SVGAGI, per germline. CDR3 sequence: CASSTAGTGNAEAFF. The CDR3 bases are TGTGCCAGCAGTACAGCCGGGACAGGGAACGCTGAAGCTTTCTTT.

This clone is a singleton in its sample. This rearrangement joins TRBV11-2 to TRBJ1-1; 7 bases agree with TRBD1. V was clipped by 5 bases and J by 1 base; unmatched bases: 4. Germline CDR1 and CDR2: SGHAT and FQNNGV. The CDR3 is 14 residues long. The CDR3 here is CASSPGQENTEAFF. CDR3 DNA: TGTGCCAGCAGCCCTGGACAGGAGAACACTGAAGCTTTCTTT.

The chain couples TRBV6-5 to TRBJ1-5; the D is unclear. The CDR3 extends over 13 amino acids. Germline assignment: CDR1 MNHEY and CDR2 SVGAGI. With 6 bases removed from V and 4 bases from J, the gap between germline ends came to 10 bases. The CDR3 DNA reads as TGTGCCAGCAGCCTGCTCGGGAATCAGCCCCAGCATTTT. It is translated as CASSLLGNQPQHF.

This chain uses TRBV9 with TRBJ2-1, with TRBD2 matching 12 bases. V dropped 2 bases and J dropped 2; count of bases not matched to a gene: 11. The CDR3 loop spans 19 amino acids. Germline V gene lookup returns CDR1 SGDLS and CDR2 YYNGEE. CDR3 sequence reads: CASSVQPMTSGGPYNEQFF. CDR3 nucleotide sequence: TGTGCCAGCAGCGTTCAACCCATGACTAGCGGGGGCCCCTACAATGAGCAGTTCTTC.

A single count supports this clone. The chain recombines TRBV27 with TRBJ2-1; TRBD1 aligns across 7 bases. This CDR3 contains 17 residues. With 8 bases clipped from V and 1 base from J, the junction kept 14 bases outside the gene matches. CDR1 is MNHEY and CDR2 is SMNVEV in the germline V gene (reference sequence). CDR3 in amino acids: CASSLRQRDSSYNEQFF. The CDR3 DNA sequence: TGTGCCAGCTCCCTCCGGCAGAGGGACAGTTCCTACAATGAGCAGTTCTTC.

The J gene is TRBJ1-1, the V gene TRBV19; 7 bases match TRBD1. The ends lost 4 bases at V and 5 bases at J; junction bases unmatched: 10. The CDR3 has 15 residues. Germline-derived CDR1 and CDR2 are LNHDA and SQIVND (reference sequence). CDR3: CASSRNRGPRTEAFF. CDR3 sequence (DNA): TGTGCCAGTAGTAGAAACAGGGGACCGAGGACTGAAGCTTTCTTT.

J is TRBJ1-1 and V is TRBV19, with unresolved D. This CDR3 contains 16 residues. The germline CDR1 and CDR2 sequences are LNHDA and SQIVND (reference sequence). The V end lost 4 bases, the J end lost 2 bases, and 17 bases lay between the germline ends. CDR3 residues: CASSTRHRGQNTEAFF. In DNA form, the CDR3 reads TGTGCCAGTAGTACCCGCCACCGGGGTCAAAACACTGAAGCTTTCTTT.

V usage is TRBV4-1 and J usage is TRBJ1-1; no clear D gene. From germline, CDR1 is MGHRA and CDR2 YSYEKL. The CDR3 covers 15 residues. Deletions cut 1 base from V and 0 bases from J, with 9 bases between. The CDR3 DNA follows: TGCGCCAGCAGCCAAGCGGAGACTCTGAACACTGAAGCTTTCTTT. This encodes CASSQAETLNTEAFF.

This chain uses TRBV19 with TRBJ1-2; no clear D. Per the germline V gene, CDR1 is LNHDA and CDR2 is SQIVND (reference sequence). CDR3 length: 11 amino acids. V gave up 6 bases and J gave up 3 bases, with 5 bases separating them. CDR3 in amino acids: CASSRDYGYTF. The CDR3 coding sequence is TGTGCCAGTAGCCGCGACTATGGCTACACCTTC.

The chain combines TRBV19 with TRBJ1-3, with D uncertain. Trimming removed 2 bases from V and 3 bases from J, with 5 bases in between. This CDR3 is built from 13 residues. Looked up from germline, CDR1 is LNHDA and CDR2 is SQIVND (reference sequence). CDR3 residues: CASSINNGNTIYF. As DNA, the CDR3 is TGTGCCAGTAGTATAAACAATGGAAACACCATATATTTT.

V and J are TRBV12-5 and TRBJ1-1; the match to TRBD1 covers 10 bases. The CDR3 is made up of 15 amino acids. The junction had 4 bases not matched to a gene; V was cut back by 2 bases and J by 4 bases. CDR1 and CDR2 (germline): LGHNT, FRNRAP. The chain's CDR3 is CASGLSRTGGTEAFF. Written as DNA, the CDR3 is TGTGCTAGTGGTTTGTCACGGACAGGGGGCACTGAAGCTTTCTTT.

This chain joins TRBV6-2 or TRBV6-3 and TRBJ2-7, with D possibly TRBD2 on 6 matching bases. Germline V gene data show CDR1 as MNHEY and CDR2 as SVGEGT. V lost 4 bases, J lost 3 bases, and 16 bases lay in between. This CDR3 region has 15 residues. CDR3 loop: CASSSDYGSRYEQYV. The CDR3 nucleotides are TGTGCCAGCAGTTCGGACTACGGCAGCCGCTACGAGCAGTACGTC.

The rearrangement links TRBV29-1 to TRBJ1-2, with D uncertain. The CDR3 consists of 9 residues. V lost 7 bases to trimming and J lost 8 bases, with 8 bases between them. Germline loops: CDR1 SQVTM, CDR2 ANQGSEA. CDR3 in amino acids: CSAREGYTF. The DNA for the CDR3 is TGCAGCGCCCGGGAAGGCTACACCTTC.

The V call is TRBV6-5, the J call TRBJ1-1; D is uncertain. Germline assignment: CDR1 MNHEY and CDR2 SVGAGI. V lost 7 bases to trimming and J lost 1 base, with 13 bases between them. The CDR3 length is 14 residues. The chain's CDR3 is CASTTGIQNTEAFF. The CDR3 coding sequence is TGTGCCAGCACCACCGGGATCCAGAACACTGAAGCTTTCTTT.

CDR3 DNA sequence: TGTGCCAGCAGGGAACAGGGGCGGAATGGCTACACCTTC. It encodes CASREQGRNGYTF. This rearrangement joins TRBV12-3 or TRBV12-4 to TRBJ1-2; 7 bases are shared with TRBD1. The CDR3 runs to 13 residues. The J segment lost 6 bases and the V segment lost 6 bases, leaving 7 bases of the junction unmatched.

This rearrangement joins TRBV18 to TRBJ1-1, with unresolved D. V was pared by 4 bases and J by 1 base, with 7 bases between. Germline values: CDR1 KGHSH, CDR2 LQKENI. This CDR3 is built from 13 residues. CDR3 residues: CASSRWQNTEAFF. In DNA form, the CDR3 reads TGTGCCAGCTCACGATGGCAGAACACTGAAGCTTTCTTT. Full variable domain (remainder filled in from reference TRBV18 and TRBJ1-1): NAGVMQNPRHLVRRRGQEARLRCSPMKGHSHVYWYRQLPEEGLKFMVYLQKENIIDESGMPKERFSAEFPKEGPSILRIQQVVRGDSAAYFCASSRWQNTEAFFGQGTRLTVV.

A single count supports this clone. The V and J genes are TRBV2 and TRBJ2-5; TRBD1 matches at 8 bases. CDR3 length: 15 residues. CDR1 SNHLY and CDR2 FYNNEI come from the germline V gene. J was trimmed by 2 bases and V by 6 bases; bases with no gene match: 8. CDR3 coding DNA: TGTGCCAGCAGACACGGACAGGGCCTACAAGAGACCCAGTACTTC. This translates into CASRHGQGLQETQYF.

This clone was recorded once. This sequence joins TRBV4-1 and TRBJ1-6; possibly TRBD1 for D (6 bases). Deletions cut 4 bases from V and 10 bases from J, with 17 bases between. Germline V CDR1 and CDR2: MGHRA, YSYEKL. The length of the CDR3 is 15 residues. The CDR3 bases are TGCGCCAGCAGCCTCCGGGACACGGACGGCTCACCCCTCCACTTT. Protein: CASSLRDTDGSPLHF.

The chain is built from TRBV7-6 and TRBJ1-6; 10 nucleotides line up with TRBD1. Germline loops: CDR1 SGHVS, CDR2 FNYEAQ. The CDR3 is 14 amino acids. V gave up 5 bases and J gave up 9 bases; unmatched junction bases: 4. The CDR3 here is CASSLGTGVSPLHF. The CDR3 DNA reads TGTGCCAGCAGCCTAGGGACAGGGGTTTCACCCCTCCACTTT.

In its sample, this clone was seen once. CDR3 nucleotide sequence: TGCGCCAGCAGCTTGGCCTCAGGCGGAAAGGGGACTGAAGCTTTCTTT. Translating gives CASSLASGGKGTEAFF. This sequence joins TRBV5-1 and TRBJ1-1; possible D gene TRBD1, 5 bases. Germline V gene sequence: CDR1 SGHRS, CDR2 YFSETQ. The CDR3 consists of 16 residues. Trimming took 0 bases from V and 5 from J, leaving 17 bases between them.

In DNA, the CDR3 is TGTGCCAGCAGCCCTGGACAGGCCTATGGCTACACCTTC. Translation gives CASSPGQAYGYTF. The chain links TRBV11-2 to TRBJ1-2; the match to TRBD1 covers 7 bases. The germline V gene encodes CDR1 SGHAT and CDR2 FQNNGV. Trimming cost V 5 bases and J 4 bases; bases outside gene matches: 4. The CDR3 is 13 amino acids.

The rearrangement links TRBV15 to TRBJ2-1; 8 nucleotides line up with TRBD2. The CDR3 is made up of 15 amino acids. The V and J ends lost 11 bases and 4 bases, in that order; junction bases with no gene match: 13. CDR1 and CDR2 from the germline V gene are LNHNV and YYDKDF (reference sequence). The CDR3 sequence is CAAGVWRGVYNEQFF. Here the CDR3 DNA reads TGTGCCGCCGGGGTATGGCGGGGGGTATACAATGAGCAGTTCTTC.

In nucleotides, the CDR3 is TGTGCCAGCAGCTTGGATCCTAGCGGGCGCTACGAGCAGTACTTC. Protein sequence: CASSLDPSGRYEQYF. The J gene is TRBJ2-7, the V gene TRBV5-5, with TRBD2 matching over 8 bases. There are 15 residues in the CDR3. V gave up 0 bases and J gave up 3 bases; unmatched junction bases: 5. From germline, CDR1 is SGHKS and CDR2 YYEKEE (reference sequence).

In its sample, this clone was seen once. The gene calls are TRBV5-1 and TRBJ1-5, with 9 bases matching TRBD1. This CDR3 is built from 15 residues. V shed 4 bases and J 2 bases; nucleotides not matched to a gene: 4. The germline V gene encodes CDR1 SGHRS and CDR2 YFSETQ. Here the CDR3 reads CASSPTGGGNQPQHF. The CDR3 DNA reads as TGCGCCAGCAGCCCGACAGGGGGGGGCAATCAGCCCCAGCATTTT.

This chain connects TRBV19 to TRBJ1-1, with D uncertain. Per the germline V gene, CDR1 is LNHDA and CDR2 is SQIVND (reference sequence). The CDR3 runs to 13 residues. V was trimmed by 5 bases and J by 4 bases, leaving 11 bases between them. The CDR3 here is CASSLTLTTEAFF. The CDR3 DNA sequence: TGTGCCAGTAGTCTCACATTAACCACTGAAGCTTTCTTT.

This CDR3 reads CASTQSWGDRAGYTF. As DNA, the CDR3 is TGTGCCAGCACCCAATCGTGGGGGGACAGGGCTGGCTACACCTTC. The chain couples TRBV2 to TRBJ1-2, with TRBD1 matching 9 bases. Germline V gene lookup returns CDR1 SNHLY and CDR2 FYNNEI. J lost 7 bases, V lost 7 bases, and 13 bases had no gene match. The CDR3 has 15 residues.